This T cell receptor (beta chain) was identified during a study of T cells in Graves' hyperthyroidism and ophthalmopathy. CDR3 length equals 14 residues. Germline loops: CDR1 SGHAT, CDR2 FQNNGV. V lost 3 bases and J 1 base, leaving 9 bases between the germline ends. This clonotype occurred many times. Its matching antigen is unknown. What was amplified from RNA transcripts were TCR beta CDR3 regions. The TCR CDR3 was amplified in a first-round RT-PCR using the HTBI primer set. A single record per CDR3 protein comes from TCRdb applying MiXCR to the multiplex PCR reads. The sample includes about 360,000 distinct CDR3 sequences, 13% seen only once; the top ten take roughly 9.2%. General study results and limits: Researchers found most expanded thyroid clonotypes above 0.001 in blood as well.

Hyperthyroidism in the patients, aged 18 to 65, was newly diagnosed and under 2 months in duration. This chain connects TRBV11-2 to TRBJ1-1, with D unresolved. The specimen sequenced was blood. The source of this sequence is a woman between 18 and 29 years old with Graves' hyperthyroidism. The CDR3 region is CASSFAGKNTEAFF. The CDR3 nucleotides read TGTGCCAGCAGCTTCGCGGGGAAGAACACTGAAGCTTTCTTT.